Listed here are 23 T cell receptor beta chains from one sample, sequenced in a study of blood T cell repertoires in COVID-19. Produced via immunoSEQ multiplex PCR; TCRdb's table is partial and in-frame only. This table has approximately 62,000 clones, around 74% appearing once. The sequenced sample was peripheral blood. The receptors derive from a woman aged 50 to 65 with active or convalescent COVID-19.

The chain links TRBV3-1 (or the pseudogene TRBV3-2) to TRBJ2-7; 11 bases are a match to TRBD1. The CDR3 is 14 amino acids. Germline-derived CDR1 and CDR2 are LGHDT and YNNKEL (reference sequence). Germline trimming cut 4 bases from V and 6 bases from J; bases unmatched to any gene: 5. The CDR3 loop reads CASSPGTGGAEQYF. The DNA of the CDR3 is TGTGCCAGCAGCCCCGGGACAGGGGGGGCCGAGCAGTACTTC.

This clone was found a few times. The chain combines TRBV19 with TRBJ2-7, with D maybe TRBD2 (6 bases). CDR1 is LNHDA, CDR2 SQIVND, per germline (reference sequence). Trimming took off 5 bases at V and 0 bases at J, with 11 bases between the two ends. The CDR3 runs 14 residues. CDR3 in DNA: TGTGCCAGTAGTGGACTACTCAGCTCCTACGAGCAGTACTTC. Protein product: CASSGLLSSYEQYF.

This clone appeared a single time. This chain joins TRBV19 and TRBJ2-3, with 13 bases fitting TRBD2. The CDR3 runs 17 residues. Germline CDR1 LNHDA, CDR2 SQIVND (reference sequence). Unmatched junction bases numbered 8, after V lost 5 bases and J lost 3 bases. This CDR3 reads CASSPGTSGMGTDTQYF. As DNA, the CDR3 is TGTGCCAGTAGTCCCGGGACTAGCGGGATGGGGACAGATACGCAGTATTTT. Based on the CDR3 plus reference TRBV19 and TRBJ2-3, the full variable domain is DGGITQSPKYLFRKEGQNVTLSCEQNLNHDAMYWYRQDPGQGLRLIYYSQIVNDFQKGDIAEGYSVSREKKESFPLTVTSAQKNPTAFYLCASSPGTSGMGTDTQYFGPGTRLTVL.

The genes are TRBV10-3 and TRBJ2-3; 11 positions match TRBD1. There are 17 residues in the CDR3. V gave up 10 bases and J gave up 1 base; unmatched junction bases: 13. Germline V lookup: CDR1 ENHRY, CDR2 SYGVKD. The CDR3 protein is CATNGQGASGGTDTQYF. CDR3 sequence (DNA): TGTGCCACGAACGGACAGGGGGCTAGCGGGGGCACAGATACGCAGTATTTT.

This rearrangement joins TRBV7-8 to TRBJ1-5; D not certain. The CDR3 has 13 amino acids. Germline V gene data show CDR1 as SGHVS and CDR2 as FQNEAQ. V was cut by 0 bases and J by 5 bases, with 5 bases left in between. CDR3 sequence: CASSLAEYQPQHF. CDR3 nucleotides: TGTGCCAGCAGCTTAGCAGAGTATCAGCCCCAGCATTTT.

The chain uses TRBV14 and TRBJ1-2; D gene unclear. This CDR3 has 17 amino acids. V dropped 3 bases and J dropped 4 bases, with 21 bases sitting between them. The germline CDR1 and CDR2 sequences are SGHDN and FVKESK. The CDR3 DNA reads TGTGCCAGCAGCCAGCGAGGGCCCGGGCAGCCGCCCTATGGCTACACCTTC. Translating gives CASSQRGPGQPPYGYTF.

The gene calls are TRBV19 and TRBJ1-1; D uncertain. The CDR3 runs 14 residues. Between the trimmed V and J ends, which lost 3 bases and 4 bases, there was a span of 12 bases. CDR1 and CDR2 from the germline V gene are LNHDA and SQIVND (reference sequence). CDR3 loop: CASSIGRMATEAFF. CDR3 coding DNA: TGTGCCAGTAGTATTGGGAGGATGGCCACTGAAGCTTTCTTT. Together with reference TRBV19 and TRBJ1-1, the CDR3 gives the full variable domain: DGGITQSPKYLFRKEGQNVTLSCEQNLNHDAMYWYRQDPGQGLRLIYYSQIVNDFQKGDIAEGYSVSREKKESFPLTVTSAQKNPTAFYLCASSIGRMATEAFFGQGTRLTVV.

J is TRBJ1-6 and V is TRBV3-1 (or the pseudogene TRBV3-2); D call uncertain. V lost 2 bases, J lost 8 bases, and 4 bases lay in between. CDR1 and CDR2 from the germline V gene are LGHDT and YNNKEL (reference sequence). This CDR3 spans 12 amino acids. The CDR3 bases are TGTGCCAGCAGCCAATCGTATTCACCCCTCCACTTT. Its translation: CASSQSYSPLHF.

This clone appeared a few times. V gene TRBV7-3 combines with J gene TRBJ2-2; no definite D call. Germline loops: CDR1 SGHTA, CDR2 FQGTGA. With 4 bases removed from V and 3 bases from J, the gap between germline ends came to 3 bases. The CDR3 is made up of 12 amino acids. CDR3: CASSSDTGELFF. Written as DNA, the CDR3 is TGTGCCAGCAGCTCGGACACCGGGGAGCTGTTTTTT. Using reference TRBV7-3 and TRBJ2-2 for the parts outside the CDR3, the full variable domain is GAGVSQTPSNKVTEKGKYVELRCDPISGHTALYWYRQSLGQGPEFLIYFQGTGAADDSGLPNDRFFAVRPEGSVSTLKIQRTERGDSAVYLCASSSDTGELFFGEGSRLTVL.

In its sample, this clone was seen a few times. The chain has TRBV5-1 and TRBJ2-7; 10 positions match TRBD2. Germline V CDR1 and CDR2: SGHRS, YFSETQ. With 6 bases clipped from V and 4 bases from J, the junction kept 4 bases outside the gene matches. This CDR3 spans 13 amino acids. In nucleotides, the CDR3 is TGCGCCAGCAAGGTAGCGGGAGGTTACGAGCAGTACTTC. Its translation: CASKVAGGYEQYF. The whole variable domain, remainder taken from reference TRBV5-1 and TRBJ2-7, is KAGVTQTPRYLIKTRGQQVTLSCSPISGHRSVSWYQQTPGQGLQFLFEYFSETQRNKGNFPGRFSGRQFSNSRSEMNVSTLELGDSALYLCASKVAGGYEQYFGPGTRLTVT.

The genes are TRBV30 and TRBJ1-3; 9 nucleotides agree with TRBD1. The ends lost 5 bases at V and 1 base at J; junction bases unmatched: 3. The CDR3 length is 14 residues. The V gene's germline CDR1 is GTSNPN and CDR2 SVGIG (reference sequence). CDR3 protein: CAWAQGASGNTIYF. CDR3 bases: TGTGCCTGGGCACAGGGGGCATCTGGAAACACCATATATTTT.

The chain couples TRBV5-1 to TRBJ2-7, with TRBD1 matching over 8 bases. V lost 2 bases to trimming and J lost 4 bases; unmatched junction nucleotides: 5. The length of the CDR3 is 14 residues. From germline, CDR1 is SGHRS and CDR2 YFSETQ. The CDR3 DNA reads TGCGCCAGCAGCTTAGACAGGGGAAGGTACGAGCAGTACTTC. It is translated as CASSLDRGRYEQYF.

This clone showed up just a few times. The gene calls are TRBV19 and TRBJ2-4; 8 positions agree with TRBD2. J gave up 4 bases and V 4 bases, and 3 bases lay outside the gene matches. The CDR3 has 14 amino acids. The germline CDR1 and CDR2 sequences are LNHDA and SQIVND (reference sequence). The CDR3 region has the DNA TGTGCCAGTAGTACCGGGACTAGTAAAAACATTCAGTACTTC. Translating it yields CASSTGTSKNIQYF.

The table lists this clone with a count of one. This chain links TRBV7-2 with TRBJ2-7, with 8 nucleotides matching TRBD1. Losses at the gene ends were 7 bases for V and 6 bases for J; bases not matched to a gene: 8. CDR1 is SGHTA, CDR2 FQGNSA, per germline. The CDR3 has 13 residues. For the CDR3, the DNA is TGTGCCAGCACCACTCTCAGGGGGCCCGAGCAGTACTTC. Protein sequence: CASTTLRGPEQYF.

The chain carries TRBV29-1 and TRBJ1-1, with 9 bases fitting TRBD1. There are 11 residues in the CDR3. After removal of 4 bases from V and 13 bases from J, the junction contained 7 bases not matched to a gene. Germline lookup yields CDR1 SQVTM and CDR2 ANQGSEA. The CDR3 bases are TGCAGCGTTGGGGGGGACAGGGATAATTTCTTT. It encodes CSVGGDRDNFF.

This rearrangement joins TRBV30 to TRBJ1-6; D is uncertain. Germline V CDR1 and CDR2: GTSNPN, SVGIG (reference sequence). The CDR3 is 15 residues long. CDR3 bases: TGTGCTGGCGTAGTGGGCAGCTCCTATAATTCACCCCTCCACTTT. This codes for CAGVVGSSYNSPLHF.

This clone has a single count. The V call is TRBV7-2, the J call TRBJ2-1; TRBD2 aligns across 8 bases. CDR1 and CDR2 (germline): SGHTA, FQGNSA. V was pared by 7 bases and J by 6 bases, with 11 bases of the junction left unmatched. There are 15 residues in the CDR3. The CDR3 DNA follows: TGTGCCAGCACCCTTGGTAGCGGGAATCTCAATGAGCAGTTCTTC. Translating it yields CASTLGSGNLNEQFF.

This clone has a single count. The chain employs TRBV7-8 and TRBJ1-2; 7 bases line up with TRBD1. This CDR3 region has 14 residues. Trimming cost V 5 bases and J 6 bases; bases outside gene matches: 9. Germline-derived CDR1 and CDR2 are SGHVS and FQNEAQ. The CDR3 protein is CASSPWTGKHGYTF. The CDR3 region has the DNA TGTGCCAGCAGCCCCTGGACAGGAAAGCATGGCTACACCTTC.

This clone was observed a handful of times. The chain has TRBV5-5 and TRBJ1-1; TRBD1 aligns across 10 bases. V shed 4 bases and J 4 bases; nucleotides not matched to a gene: 7. The CDR3 is 15 residues long. From germline, CDR1 is SGHKS and CDR2 YYEKEE (reference sequence). Here the CDR3 reads CASSPGTGAATEAFF. In DNA, the CDR3 is TGTGCCAGCAGCCCCGGGACAGGGGCGGCCACTGAAGCTTTCTTT.

The V call is TRBV7-2, the J call TRBJ1-4; 10 positions agree with TRBD1. The length of the CDR3 is 15 residues. Germline V gene lookup returns CDR1 SGHTA and CDR2 FQGNSA. The V segment lost 4 bases and the J segment 7 bases; nucleotides outside the gene matches: 6. CDR3 loop: CASSSRDRGSEKLFF. DNA of the CDR3: TGTGCCAGCAGCTCCCGGGACAGGGGTAGTGAAAAACTGTTTTTT.

The chain combines TRBV7-2 with TRBJ2-5; TRBD1 aligns across 7 bases. Germline V gives CDR1 SGHTA, CDR2 FQGNSA. V shed 6 bases and J 3 bases; nucleotides not matched to a gene: 13. CDR3 length: 16 amino acids. CDR3 DNA: TGTGCCAGCAGGTTATACAGGGGTTCCTCAGAAGAGACCCAGTACTTC. Its translation is CASRLYRGSSEETQYF.

This clone was observed a few times. The rearrangement joins TRBV6-5 to TRBJ1-1, with D hard to call. The V and J ends lost 2 bases and 5 bases respectively, with 9 bases between them. Germline V gene data show CDR1 as MNHEY and CDR2 as SVGAGI. The CDR3 covers 13 residues. The CDR3 reads CASSYRRRTEAFF. Here the CDR3 DNA reads TGTGCCAGCAGTTACCGGAGGAGGACTGAAGCTTTCTTT.

This rearrangement joins TRBV7-2 to TRBJ2-7, with 11 bases that match TRBD2. The length of the CDR3 is 15 residues. CDR1 and CDR2 (germline): SGHTA, FQGNSA. Losses at the gene ends were 4 bases for V and 6 bases for J; bases not matched to a gene: 8. CDR3 protein: CASSSSGRPGGEQYF. CDR3 nucleotides: TGTGCCAGCAGCTCTAGCGGGAGGCCCGGGGGCGAGCAGTACTTC.